The clone carrying this T cell receptor (beta chain) appeared a few times. Its antigen is not known. Amplification targeted TCR beta CDR3 regions from RNA transcripts. The HTBI primer set was used in a first-round RT-PCR of the TCR CDR3. TCRdb recomputed calls from the multiplex PCR reads with MiXCR, one row per CDR3 protein. In the table there are hundreds of thousands of distinct CDR3 sequences, roughly 14% of which are singletons. The entry originates in a study of T cells in Graves' hyperthyroidism and ophthalmopathy. Notes on the study in general: Most thyroid clonotypes expanded above 0.001 were also detected in blood.

Duration under 3 months, a NOSPECS grade of at least 4, and a Clinical Activity Score of at least 3 characterized the ophthalmopathy patients. Researchers barred patients who had uncontrolled infection, other autoimmune disease, pregnancy or lactation. A 10 ml volume of fresh peripheral blood provided the PBMCs. J gave up 3 bases and V 5 bases, and 7 bases lay outside the gene matches. Per the germline V gene, CDR1 is SGHNT and CDR2 is YENEEA. This CDR3 region has 14 residues. The receptor's source is a woman between 40 and 55 years old with Graves' ophthalmopathy. Sequenced sample: blood. The chain combines TRBV11-3 with TRBJ2-7; TRBD1 matches at 7 bases. The CDR3 region is CASSKGQFNYEQYF. The CDR3 DNA follows: TGTGCCAGCAGCAAGGGACAGTTCAACTACGAGCAGTACTTC.